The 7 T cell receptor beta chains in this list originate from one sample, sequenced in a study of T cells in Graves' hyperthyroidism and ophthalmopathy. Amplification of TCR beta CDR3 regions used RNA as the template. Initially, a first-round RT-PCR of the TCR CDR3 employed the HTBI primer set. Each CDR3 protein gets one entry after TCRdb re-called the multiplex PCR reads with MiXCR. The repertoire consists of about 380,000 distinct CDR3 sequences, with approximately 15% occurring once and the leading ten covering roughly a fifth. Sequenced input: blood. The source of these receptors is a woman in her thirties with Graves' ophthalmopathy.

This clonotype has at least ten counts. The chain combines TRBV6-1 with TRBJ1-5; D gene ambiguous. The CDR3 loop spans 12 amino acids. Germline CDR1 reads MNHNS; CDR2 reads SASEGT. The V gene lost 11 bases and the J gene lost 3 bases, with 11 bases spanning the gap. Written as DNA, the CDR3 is TGTGCCGTGTGGCAGTCCAATCAGCCCCAGCATTTT. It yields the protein CAVWQSNQPQHF.

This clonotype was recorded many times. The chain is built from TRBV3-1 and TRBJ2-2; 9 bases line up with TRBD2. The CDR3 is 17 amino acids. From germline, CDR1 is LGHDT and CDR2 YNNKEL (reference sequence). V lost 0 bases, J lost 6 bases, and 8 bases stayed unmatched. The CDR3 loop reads CASSQDWGLAGSGELFF. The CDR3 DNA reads TGTGCCAGCAGCCAAGACTGGGGACTAGCTGGTTCCGGGGAGCTGTTTTTT.

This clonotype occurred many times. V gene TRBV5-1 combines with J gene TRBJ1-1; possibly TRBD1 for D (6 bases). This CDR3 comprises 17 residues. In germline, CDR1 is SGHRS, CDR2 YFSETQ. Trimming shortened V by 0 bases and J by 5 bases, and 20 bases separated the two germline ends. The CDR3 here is CASSLVPSGNRGTEAFF. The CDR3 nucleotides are TGCGCCAGCAGCTTGGTACCATCAGGGAATAGGGGGACTGAAGCTTTCTTT.

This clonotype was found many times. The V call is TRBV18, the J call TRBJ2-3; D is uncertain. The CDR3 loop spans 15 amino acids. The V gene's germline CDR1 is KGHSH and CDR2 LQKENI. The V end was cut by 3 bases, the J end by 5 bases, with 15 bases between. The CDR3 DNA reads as TGTGCCAGCTCACCGCCTCGCCCCGCAGGAGATACGCAGTATTTT. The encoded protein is CASSPPRPAGDTQYF.

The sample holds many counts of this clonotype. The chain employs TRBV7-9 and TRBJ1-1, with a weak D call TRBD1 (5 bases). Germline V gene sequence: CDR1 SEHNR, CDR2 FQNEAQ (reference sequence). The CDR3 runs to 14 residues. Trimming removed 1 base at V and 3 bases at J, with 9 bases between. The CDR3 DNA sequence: TGTGCCAGCAGCTTAGTAGAGGGGTACACTGAAGCTTTCTTT. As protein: CASSLVEGYTEAFF.

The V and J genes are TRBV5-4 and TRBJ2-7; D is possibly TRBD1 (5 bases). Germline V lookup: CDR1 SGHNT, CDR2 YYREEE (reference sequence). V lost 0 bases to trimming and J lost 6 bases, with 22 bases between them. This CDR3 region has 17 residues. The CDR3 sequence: CASSLDPPGALLLEQYF. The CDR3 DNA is TGTGCCAGCAGCTTGGACCCCCCTGGGGCCTTACTTCTCGAGCAGTACTTC.

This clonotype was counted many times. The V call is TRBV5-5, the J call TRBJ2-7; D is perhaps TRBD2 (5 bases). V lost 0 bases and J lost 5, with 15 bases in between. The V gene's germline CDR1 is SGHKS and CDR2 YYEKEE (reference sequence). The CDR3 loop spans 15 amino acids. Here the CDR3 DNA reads TGTGCCAGCAGCTTGGCCGTCAGTAAGCGGAACGAGCAGTACTTC. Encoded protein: CASSLAVSKRNEQYF.